These 15 T cell receptor beta chains were all obtained from the same sample, sequenced in a study of T cell responses to AZD1222 COVID-19 vaccine. The repertoire was sequenced with immunoSEQ multiplex PCR; TCRdb's copy has only in-frame clones and lacks some. Of 100,000 to 150,000 clones in the sample, just over 90% are singletons; the top ten hold around 0.98%. The material was peripheral blood, obtained 28 days after the second AZD1222 dose. These receptors all stem from an adult who received the AZD1222 COVID-19 vaccine.

This CDR3 is CASSPQGWGEKLFF. In DNA, the CDR3 is TGTGCCAGCTCACCACAGGGATGGGGTGAAAAACTGTTTTTT. The chain uses TRBV18 and TRBJ1-4, with D hard to call. Trimming shortened V by 1 base and J by 7 bases, and 10 bases separated the two germline ends. Germline CDR1 is KGHSH and CDR2 is LQKENI. This CDR3 contains 14 residues.

The chain has TRBV7-9 and TRBJ1-1; D may be TRBD1 (5 bases). The V end was cut by 2 bases, the J end by 0 bases, with 16 bases between. The V gene's germline CDR1 is SEHNR and CDR2 FQNEAQ (reference sequence). The CDR3 is 17 residues long. The CDR3 nucleotides read TGTGCCAGCAGCTTATTCGAGGGGCTCAGTGTGAACACTGAAGCTTTCTTT. This gives the protein CASSLFEGLSVNTEAFF.

The rearrangement uses TRBV5-6 and TRBJ2-1; D is unresolved. CDR3 length equals 15 residues. The ends were cut back, 4 bases at V and 8 bases at J, with 19 bases in the middle. CDR1 and CDR2 (germline): SGHDT, YYEEEE. The CDR3 sequence: CASSLISSGMDEQFF. DNA of the CDR3: TGTGCCAGCAGCCTCATATCCTCTGGGATGGATGAGCAGTTCTTC.

CDR3 sequence reads: CASSTIGGNYGYTF. DNA for the CDR3: TGTGCCAGCAGTACAATAGGGGGCAACTATGGCTACACCTTC. The rearrangement joins TRBV6-5 to TRBJ1-2; TRBD1 matches 7 bases. The trim removed 5 bases at V and 2 bases at J, leaving 5 bases unmatched. The CDR3 runs 14 residues. Germline loops: CDR1 MNHEY, CDR2 SVGAGI.

The genes are TRBV12-3 or TRBV12-4 and TRBJ2-3, with TRBD1 as a possible D gene (5 bases). V was pared by 0 bases and J by 7 bases, with 8 bases between. The CDR3 has 13 residues. The CDR3 here is CASSLAQGNTQYF. The CDR3 DNA is TGTGCCAGCAGTTTAGCGCAGGGTAATACGCAGTATTTT.

The rearrangement uses TRBV6-5 and TRBJ2-5; D tentatively fits TRBD1 or TRBD2 (5 bases each). In germline, CDR1 is MNHEY, CDR2 SVGAGI. There are 12 residues in the CDR3. V was shortened by 10 bases and J by 0 bases, with 9 bases between the two germline ends. The CDR3 loop reads CATGRNQETQYF. For the CDR3, the DNA is TGTGCCACGGGACGTAACCAAGAGACCCAGTACTTC.

The rearrangement joins TRBV7-3 to TRBJ2-1; D unclear. The ends were cut back, 6 bases at V and 5 bases at J, with 8 bases in the middle. The CDR3 totals 12 residues. Germline V CDR1 and CDR2: SGHTA, FQGTGA. The CDR3, as DNA: TGTGCCAGCAGGTATGCGGACAATGAGCAGTTCTTC. Translated: CASRYADNEQFF.

The chain recombines TRBV5-4 with TRBJ1-3, with D uncertain. In germline, CDR1 is SGHNT, CDR2 YYREEE (reference sequence). This CDR3 spans 12 amino acids. Trimming pared 6 bases from V and 4 bases from J, leaving 8 bases between. The CDR3 nucleotides are TGTGCCAGCACCGATAAAGGAAACACCATATATTTT. This sequence encodes CASTDKGNTIYF.

The chain employs TRBV7-9 and TRBJ1-5; no firm D call. The CDR3 consists of 13 residues. Germline CDR1 reads SEHNR; CDR2 reads FQNEAQ (reference sequence). V was cut by 1 base and J by 3 bases, with 4 bases left in between. The CDR3 spells CASSLEVNQPQHF. DNA of the CDR3: TGTGCCAGCAGCTTAGAGGTCAATCAGCCCCAGCATTTT. Full variable domain (rest looked up from reference TRBV7-9 and TRBJ1-5): DTGVSQNPRHKITKRGQNVTFRCDPISEHNRLYWYRQTLGQGPEFLTYFQNEAQLEKSRLLSDRFSAERPKGSFSTLEIQRTEQGDSAMYLCASSLEVNQPQHFGDGTRLSIL.

The chain joins TRBV3-1 (or the pseudogene TRBV3-2) to TRBJ2-2; 7 bases align to TRBD1. J lost 0 bases, V lost 6 bases, and 4 bases had no gene match. CDR1 and CDR2 from the germline V gene are LGHDT and YNNKEL (reference sequence). The CDR3 runs to 15 residues. DNA of the CDR3: TGTGCCAGCAGGGAGCAGGGGGCGAACACCGGGGAGCTGTTTTTT. It specifies CASREQGANTGELFF.

The chain links TRBV27 to TRBJ1-5, with TRBD1 as a possible D gene (6 bases). This CDR3 is 14 amino acids long. Germline-derived CDR1 and CDR2 are MNHEY and SMNVEV (reference sequence). V was shortened by 5 bases and J by 5 bases, with 13 bases between the two germline ends. The CDR3 nucleotides are TGTGCCAGCAGTGCAGATCGGGGGCATCAGCCCCAGCATTTT. It codes for CASSADRGHQPQHF.

V and J are TRBV19 and TRBJ1-4; 9 bases are shared with TRBD1. The germline gives CDR1 LNHDA, CDR2 SQIVND (reference sequence). The V gene end was trimmed by 8 bases and the J gene end by 6 bases; junction bases not matched to a gene: 4. The CDR3 totals 13 residues. This CDR3 is CASSGQGYEKLFF. The CDR3 region has the DNA TGTGCCAGTTCTGGACAGGGGTATGAAAAACTGTTTTTT. Full variable domain (rest looked up from reference TRBV19 and TRBJ1-4): DGGITQSPKYLFRKEGQNVTLSCEQNLNHDAMYWYRQDPGQGLRLIYYSQIVNDFQKGDIAEGYSVSREKKESFPLTVTSAQKNPTAFYLCASSGQGYEKLFFGSGTQLSVL.

The genes are TRBV7-8 and TRBJ1-1; maybe TRBD1 (5 bases). Germline V CDR1 and CDR2: SGHVS, FQNEAQ. The CDR3 length is 14 residues. With 4 bases removed from V and 5 bases from J, the gap between germline ends came to 14 bases. CDR3 loop: CASSSRQSGTEAFF. The CDR3 DNA sequence: TGTGCCAGCAGCTCGAGACAGTCGGGTACTGAAGCTTTCTTT.

The genes are TRBV7-9 and TRBJ2-7, with D unresolved. Germline V lookup: CDR1 SEHNR, CDR2 FQNEAQ (reference sequence). This CDR3 has 12 residues. Trimming removed 1 base from V and 6 bases from J, with 7 bases in between. CDR3 DNA sequence: TGTGCCAGCAGCTTAGACTTAGCCGAGCAGTACTTC. Residues: CASSLDLAEQYF.

The J gene is TRBJ1-1, the V gene TRBV5-4; D call uncertain. Germline lookup yields CDR1 SGHNT and CDR2 YYREEE (reference sequence). Deletions cut 5 bases from V and 3 bases from J, with 14 bases between. The length of the CDR3 is 14 residues. This CDR3 is CASRPEPSYTEAFF. CDR3 sequence (DNA): TGTGCCAGCAGGCCTGAGCCGTCATACACTGAAGCTTTCTTT.